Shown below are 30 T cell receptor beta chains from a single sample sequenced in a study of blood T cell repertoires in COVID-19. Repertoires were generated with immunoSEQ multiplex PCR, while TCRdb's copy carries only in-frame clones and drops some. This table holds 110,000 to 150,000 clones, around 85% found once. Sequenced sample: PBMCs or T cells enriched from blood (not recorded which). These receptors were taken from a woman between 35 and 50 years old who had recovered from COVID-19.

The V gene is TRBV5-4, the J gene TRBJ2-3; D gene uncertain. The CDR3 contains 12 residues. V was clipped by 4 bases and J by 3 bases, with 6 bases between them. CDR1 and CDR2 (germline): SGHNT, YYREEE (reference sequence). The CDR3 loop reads CASSISTDTQYF. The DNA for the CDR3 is TGTGCCAGCAGCATATCTACAGATACGCAGTATTTT.

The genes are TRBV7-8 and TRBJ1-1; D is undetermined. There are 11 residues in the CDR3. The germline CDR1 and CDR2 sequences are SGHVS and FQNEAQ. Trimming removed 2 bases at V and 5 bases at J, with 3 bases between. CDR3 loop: CASSLTTEAFF. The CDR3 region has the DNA TGTGCCAGCAGCTTAACTACTGAAGCTTTCTTT.

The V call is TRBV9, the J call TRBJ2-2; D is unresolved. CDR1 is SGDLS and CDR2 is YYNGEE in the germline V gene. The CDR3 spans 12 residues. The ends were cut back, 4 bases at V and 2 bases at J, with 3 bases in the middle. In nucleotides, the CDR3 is TGTGCCAGCAGCTCAAACACCGGGGAGCTGTTTTTT. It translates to CASSSNTGELFF.

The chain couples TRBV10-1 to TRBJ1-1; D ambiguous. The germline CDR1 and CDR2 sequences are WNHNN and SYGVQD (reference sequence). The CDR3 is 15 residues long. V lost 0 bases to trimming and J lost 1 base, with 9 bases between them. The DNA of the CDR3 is TGCGCCAGCAGTGAGTCGGGAGTCACGAACACTGAAGCTTTCTTT. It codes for CASSESGVTNTEAFF.

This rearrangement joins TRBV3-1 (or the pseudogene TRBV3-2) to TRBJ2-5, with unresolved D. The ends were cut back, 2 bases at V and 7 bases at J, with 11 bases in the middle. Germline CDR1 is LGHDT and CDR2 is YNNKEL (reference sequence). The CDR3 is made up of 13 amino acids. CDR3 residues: CASSQTLPVTQYF. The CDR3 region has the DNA TGTGCCAGCAGCCAAACCTTACCGGTGACCCAGTACTTC.

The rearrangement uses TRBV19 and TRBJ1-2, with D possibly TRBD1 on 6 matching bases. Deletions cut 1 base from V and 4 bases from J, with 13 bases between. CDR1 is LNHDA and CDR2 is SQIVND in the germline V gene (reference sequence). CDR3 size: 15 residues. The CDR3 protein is CASSIVTGSSYGYTF. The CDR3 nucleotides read TGTGCCAGTAGTATAGTAACAGGGTCGAGCTATGGCTACACCTTC.

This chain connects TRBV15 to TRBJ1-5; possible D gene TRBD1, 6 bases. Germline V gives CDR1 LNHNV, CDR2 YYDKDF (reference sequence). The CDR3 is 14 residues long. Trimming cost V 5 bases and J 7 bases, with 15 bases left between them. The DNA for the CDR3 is TGTGCCACCAGCGAGGGTACAGGGATCCAGCCCCAGCATTTT. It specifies CATSEGTGIQPQHF. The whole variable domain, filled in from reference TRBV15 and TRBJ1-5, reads DAMVIQNPRYQVTQFGKPVTLSCSQTLNHNVMYWYQQKSSQAPKLLFHYYDKDFNNEADTPDNFQSRRPNTSFCFLDIRSPGLGDTAMYLCATSEGTGIQPQHFGDGTRLSIL.

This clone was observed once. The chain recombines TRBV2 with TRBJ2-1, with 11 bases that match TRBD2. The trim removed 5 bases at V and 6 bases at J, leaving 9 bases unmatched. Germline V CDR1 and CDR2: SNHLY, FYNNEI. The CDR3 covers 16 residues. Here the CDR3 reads CASSKTGLAETNEQFF. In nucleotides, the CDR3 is TGTGCCAGCAGTAAAACGGGACTAGCGGAGACCAATGAGCAGTTCTTC.

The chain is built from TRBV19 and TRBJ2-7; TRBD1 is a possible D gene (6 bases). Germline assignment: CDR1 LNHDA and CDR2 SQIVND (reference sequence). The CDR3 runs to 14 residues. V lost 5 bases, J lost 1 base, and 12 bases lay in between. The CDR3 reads CASSPLQGSYEQYF. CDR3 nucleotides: TGTGCCAGTAGTCCATTACAGGGTTCCTACGAGCAGTACTTC.

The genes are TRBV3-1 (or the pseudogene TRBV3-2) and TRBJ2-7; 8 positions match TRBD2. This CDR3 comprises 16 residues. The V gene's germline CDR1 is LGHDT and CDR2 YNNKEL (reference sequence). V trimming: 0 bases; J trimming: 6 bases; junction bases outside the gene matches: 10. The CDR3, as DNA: TGTGCCAGCAGCCAAGATGGGCGGGGGGTCTTCGGCGAGCAGTACTTC. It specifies CASSQDGRGVFGEQYF.

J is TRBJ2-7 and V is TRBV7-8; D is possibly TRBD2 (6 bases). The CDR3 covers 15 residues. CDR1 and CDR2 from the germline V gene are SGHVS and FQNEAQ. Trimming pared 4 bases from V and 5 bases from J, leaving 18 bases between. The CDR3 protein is CASSSLAYQAHEQYF. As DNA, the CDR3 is TGTGCCAGCAGCTCCCTAGCGTATCAAGCTCACGAGCAGTACTTC.

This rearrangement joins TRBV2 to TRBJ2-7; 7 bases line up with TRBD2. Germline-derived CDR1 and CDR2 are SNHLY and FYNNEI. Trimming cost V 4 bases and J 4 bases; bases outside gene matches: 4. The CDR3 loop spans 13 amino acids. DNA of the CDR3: TGTGCCAGCAGTGGGGAGGGTTTGTACGAGCAGTACTTC. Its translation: CASSGEGLYEQYF.

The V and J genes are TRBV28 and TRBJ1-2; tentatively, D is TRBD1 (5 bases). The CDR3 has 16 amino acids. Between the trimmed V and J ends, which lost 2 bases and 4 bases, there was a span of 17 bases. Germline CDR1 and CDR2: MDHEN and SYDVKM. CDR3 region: CASSLLQMDTGYGYTF. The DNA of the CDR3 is TGTGCCAGCAGTTTACTGCAGATGGACACGGGCTATGGCTACACCTTC.

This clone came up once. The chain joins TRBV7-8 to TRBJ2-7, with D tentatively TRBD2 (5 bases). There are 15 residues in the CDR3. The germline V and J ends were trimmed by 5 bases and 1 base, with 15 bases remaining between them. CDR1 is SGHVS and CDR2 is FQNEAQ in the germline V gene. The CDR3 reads CASSRTERRSYEQYF. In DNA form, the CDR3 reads TGTGCCAGCAGCCGGACGGAGCGGAGATCCTACGAGCAGTACTTC.

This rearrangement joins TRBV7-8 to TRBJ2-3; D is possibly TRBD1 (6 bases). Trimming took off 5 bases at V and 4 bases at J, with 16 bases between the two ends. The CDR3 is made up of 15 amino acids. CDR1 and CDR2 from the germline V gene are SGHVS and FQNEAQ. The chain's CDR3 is CASSPNRDIADTQYF. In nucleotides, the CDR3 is TGTGCCAGCAGCCCTAACAGGGATATCGCAGATACGCAGTATTTT. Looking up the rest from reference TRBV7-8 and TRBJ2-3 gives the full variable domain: GAGVSQSPRYKVAKRGQDVALRCDPISGHVSLFWYQQALGQGPEFLTYFQNEAQLDKSGLPSDRFFAERPEGSVSTLKIQRTQQEDSAVYLCASSPNRDIADTQYFGPGTRLTVL.

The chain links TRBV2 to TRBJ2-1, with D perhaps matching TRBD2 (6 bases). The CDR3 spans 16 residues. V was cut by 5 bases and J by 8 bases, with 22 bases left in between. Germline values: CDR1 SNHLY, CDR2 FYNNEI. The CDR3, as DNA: TGTGCCAGCAGTCTCAGGACTCGCCGTGGAGGGGATGAGCAGTTCTTC. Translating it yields CASSLRTRRGGDEQFF.

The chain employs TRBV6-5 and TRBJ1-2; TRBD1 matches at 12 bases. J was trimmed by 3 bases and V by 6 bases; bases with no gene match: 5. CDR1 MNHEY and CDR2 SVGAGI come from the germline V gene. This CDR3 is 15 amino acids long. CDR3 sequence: CASRTGTGGYYGYTF. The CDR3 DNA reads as TGTGCCAGCAGGACCGGGACAGGGGGCTACTATGGCTACACCTTC.

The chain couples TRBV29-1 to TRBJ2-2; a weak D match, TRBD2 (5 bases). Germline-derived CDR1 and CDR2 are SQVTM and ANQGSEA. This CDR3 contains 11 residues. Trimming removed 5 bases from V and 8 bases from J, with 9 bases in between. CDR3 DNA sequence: TGCAGCGTTCGGGGTTCTGGGGAGCTGTTTTTT. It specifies CSVRGSGELFF.

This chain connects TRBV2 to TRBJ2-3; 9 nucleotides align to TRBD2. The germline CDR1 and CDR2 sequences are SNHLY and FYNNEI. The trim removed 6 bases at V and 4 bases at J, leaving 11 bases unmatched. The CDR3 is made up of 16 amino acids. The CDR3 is CASREGGGGGPDTQYF. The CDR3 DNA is TGTGCCAGCAGAGAGGGAGGCGGGGGGGGCCCAGATACGCAGTATTTT. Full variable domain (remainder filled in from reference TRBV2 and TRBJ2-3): EPEVTQTPSHQVTQMGQEVILRCVPISNHLYFYWYRQILGQKVEFLVSFYNNEISEKSEIFDDQFSVERPDGSNFTLKIRSTKLEDSAMYFCASREGGGGGPDTQYFGPGTRLTVL.

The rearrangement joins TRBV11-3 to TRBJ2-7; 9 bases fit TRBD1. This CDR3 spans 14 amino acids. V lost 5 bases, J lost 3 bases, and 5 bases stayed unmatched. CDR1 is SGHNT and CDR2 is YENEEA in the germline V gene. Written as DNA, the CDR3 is TGTGCCAGCAGCATCGGGACAGGGCGCTACGAGCAGTACTTC. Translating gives CASSIGTGRYEQYF.

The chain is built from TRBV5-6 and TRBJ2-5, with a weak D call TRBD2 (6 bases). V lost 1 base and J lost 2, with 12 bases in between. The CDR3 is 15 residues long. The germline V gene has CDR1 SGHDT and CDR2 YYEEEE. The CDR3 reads CASSLRRLGQETQYF. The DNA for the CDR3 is TGTGCCAGCAGCTTGAGAAGACTAGGGCAAGAGACCCAGTACTTC.

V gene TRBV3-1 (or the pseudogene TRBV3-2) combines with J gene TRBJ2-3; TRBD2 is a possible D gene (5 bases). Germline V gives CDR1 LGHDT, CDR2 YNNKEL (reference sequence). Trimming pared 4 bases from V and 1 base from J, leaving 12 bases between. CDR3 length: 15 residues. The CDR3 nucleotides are TGTGCCAGCAGCCGGACTCCAAGGGGCACAGATACGCAGTATTTT. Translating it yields CASSRTPRGTDTQYF.

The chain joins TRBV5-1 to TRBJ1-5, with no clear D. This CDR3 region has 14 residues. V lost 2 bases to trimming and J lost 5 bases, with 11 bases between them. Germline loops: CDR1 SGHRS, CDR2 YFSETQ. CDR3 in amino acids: CASSLGGQDQPQHF. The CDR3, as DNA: TGCGCCAGCAGCTTAGGAGGGCAGGATCAGCCCCAGCATTTT.

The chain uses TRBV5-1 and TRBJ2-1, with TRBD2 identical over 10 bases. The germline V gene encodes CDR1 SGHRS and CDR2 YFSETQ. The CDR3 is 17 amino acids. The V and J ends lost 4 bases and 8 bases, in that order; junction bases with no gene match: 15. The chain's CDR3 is CASSPRSGRALGDEQFF. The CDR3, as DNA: TGCGCCAGCAGCCCCAGGAGCGGGAGGGCCCTTGGGGATGAGCAGTTCTTC.

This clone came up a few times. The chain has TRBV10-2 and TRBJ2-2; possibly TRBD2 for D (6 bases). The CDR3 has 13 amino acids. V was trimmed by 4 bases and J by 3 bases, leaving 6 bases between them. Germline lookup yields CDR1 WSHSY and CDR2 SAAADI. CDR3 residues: CASSGGDTGELFF. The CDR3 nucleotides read TGCGCCAGCAGTGGGGGGGACACCGGGGAGCTGTTTTTT.

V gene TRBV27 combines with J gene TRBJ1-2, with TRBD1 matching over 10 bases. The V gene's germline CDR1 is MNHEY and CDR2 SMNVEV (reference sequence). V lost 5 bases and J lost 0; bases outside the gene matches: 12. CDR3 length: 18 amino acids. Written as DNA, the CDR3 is TGTGCCAGCAGTCCCAATCGACAGGGGGCAATGGCTAACTATGGCTACACCTTC. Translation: CASSPNRQGAMANYGYTF.

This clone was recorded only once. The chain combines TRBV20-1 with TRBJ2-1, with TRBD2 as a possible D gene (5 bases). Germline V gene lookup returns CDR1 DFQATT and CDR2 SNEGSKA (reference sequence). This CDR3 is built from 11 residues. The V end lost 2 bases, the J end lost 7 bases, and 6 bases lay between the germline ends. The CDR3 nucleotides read TGCAGTGCTAGACGGGATAATGAGCAGTTCTTC. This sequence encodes CSARRDNEQFF.

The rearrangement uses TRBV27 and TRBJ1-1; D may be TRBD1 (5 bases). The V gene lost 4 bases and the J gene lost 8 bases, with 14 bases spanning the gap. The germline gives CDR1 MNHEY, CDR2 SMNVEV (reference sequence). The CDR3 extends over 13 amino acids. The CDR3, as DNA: TGTGCCAGCAGTTCCTTTGGGGCTTGGGAAGCTTTCTTT. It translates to CASSSFGAWEAFF.

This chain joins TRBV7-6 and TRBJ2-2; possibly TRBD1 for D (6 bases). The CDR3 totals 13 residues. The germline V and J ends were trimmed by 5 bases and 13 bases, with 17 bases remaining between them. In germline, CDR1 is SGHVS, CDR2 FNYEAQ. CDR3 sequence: CASSGTLHEGLFF. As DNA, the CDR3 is TGTGCCAGCAGCGGGACACTCCACGAGGGGCTGTTTTTT. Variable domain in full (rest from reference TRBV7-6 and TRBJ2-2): GAGVSQSPRYKVTKRGQDVALRCDPISGHVSLYWYRQALGQGPEFLTYFNYEAQQDKSGLPNDRFSAERPEGSISTLTIQRTEQRDSAMYRCASSGTLHEGLFFGEGSRLTVL.

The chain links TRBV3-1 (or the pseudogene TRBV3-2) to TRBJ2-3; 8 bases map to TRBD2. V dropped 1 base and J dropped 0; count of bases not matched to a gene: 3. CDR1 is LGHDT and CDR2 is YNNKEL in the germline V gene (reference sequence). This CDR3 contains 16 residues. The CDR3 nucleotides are TGTGCCAGCAGCCAAGGGGTAGCGGGGAGCACAGATACGCAGTATTTT. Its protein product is CASSQGVAGSTDTQYF.